The 25 T cell receptor beta chains below come from one sample, sequenced in a study of control samples from healthy donors and cancer patients. Repertoires were generated with immunoSEQ multiplex PCR, while TCRdb's copy carries only in-frame clones and drops some. The repertoire holds about 120,000 clones, with 93% as singletons. The sequencing input was blood. The receptor source for this set is a man aged 30-40 years in good health.

This chain uses TRBV7-9 with TRBJ1-1; TRBD1 agrees at 7 bases. With 5 bases clipped from V and 3 bases from J, the junction kept 15 bases outside the gene matches. Germline loops: CDR1 SEHNR, CDR2 FQNEAQ (reference sequence). This CDR3 is 17 amino acids long. CDR3 nucleotides: TGTGCCAGCAGCCGAACCCTAATAGACAGGGAGGACACTGAAGCTTTCTTT. Its protein product is CASSRTLIDREDTEAFF.

The chain joins TRBV19 to TRBJ2-7; TRBD1 aligns across 9 bases. Trimming removed 10 bases from V and 6 bases from J; junction bases left unmatched: 10. The CDR3 is 13 residues long. The V gene's germline CDR1 is LNHDA and CDR2 SQIVND (reference sequence). The CDR3 sequence is CATRDRVTSEQYV. The CDR3 DNA reads as TGTGCCACCCGGGACAGGGTGACGTCCGAGCAGTACGTC.

CDR3 sequence reads: CASSLVGGLGPQQYF. The CDR3 DNA follows: TGTGCCAGCAGCTTAGTAGGGGGACTAGGACCCCAGCAGTATTTT. The chain joins TRBV11-2 to TRBJ2-3; 8 bases line up with TRBD2. This CDR3 spans 15 amino acids. Germline V lookup: CDR1 SGHAT, CDR2 FQNNGV. The J segment lost 11 bases and the V segment lost 1 base, leaving 11 bases of the junction unmatched.

Regarding this clone: The same CDR3 is also encoded by other DNA sequences in this sample. The chain is built from TRBV7-9 and TRBJ1-5; D not resolved. Trimming left V 5 bases short and J 0 bases short, with 11 bases between. The CDR3 is 15 residues long. In germline, CDR1 is SEHNR, CDR2 FQNEAQ (reference sequence). The DNA for the CDR3 is TGTGCCAGCAGCCTTGGAGGGTCTAGCAATCAGCCCCAGCATTTT. It translates to CASSLGGSSNQPQHF.

The chain uses TRBV3-1 (or the pseudogene TRBV3-2) and TRBJ2-6; D unclear. The germline CDR1 and CDR2 sequences are LGHDT and YNNKEL (reference sequence). CDR3 size: 14 residues. V was pared by 2 bases and J by 3 bases, with 5 bases between. CDR3 sequence (DNA): TGTGCCAGCAGCCAAACTGGTGGGGCCAACGTCCTGACTTTC. It codes for CASSQTGGANVLTF.

The chain links TRBV25-1 to TRBJ1-1; D not certain. The CDR3 runs 15 residues. CDR1 MGHDK and CDR2 SYGVNS come from the germline V gene. Trimming took off 3 bases at V and 0 bases at J, with 11 bases between the two ends. CDR3 sequence: CASSDQTFMNTEAFF. The CDR3 DNA reads as TGTGCCAGCAGTGACCAGACCTTCATGAACACTGAAGCTTTCTTT.

V and J are TRBV28 and TRBJ1-2; 8 bases are shared with TRBD1. The CDR3 runs to 15 residues. The V segment lost 6 bases and the J segment 2 bases; nucleotides outside the gene matches: 8. Germline V lookup: CDR1 MDHEN, CDR2 SYDVKM. The CDR3 DNA sequence: TGTGCCAGCAGCCCCGGGACAGGACTAAACTATGGCTACACCTTC. It encodes CASSPGTGLNYGYTF.

In DNA form, the CDR3 reads TGTGCCAGTAGTAAGGGGACAGGGGTGAACGGGGCCAACGTCCTGACTTTC. Its translation is CASSKGTGVNGANVLTF. V and J are TRBV19 and TRBJ2-6, with TRBD1 matching 10 bases. V was pared by 4 bases and J by 4 bases, with 7 bases of the junction left unmatched. This CDR3 has 17 residues. The germline V gene encodes CDR1 LNHDA and CDR2 SQIVND (reference sequence).

The chain uses TRBV6-1 and TRBJ1-5; tentatively, D is TRBD1 (5 bases). In germline, CDR1 is MNHNS, CDR2 SASEGT. The V end was cut by 3 bases, the J end by 1 base, with 10 bases between. This CDR3 spans 15 amino acids. CDR3: CASSDRGTSNQPQHF. CDR3 in DNA: TGTGCCAGCAGTGATCGGGGGACGAGCAATCAGCCCCAGCATTTT.

The V call is TRBV13, the J call TRBJ1-3; 8 bases line up with TRBD1. The junction had 7 bases not matched to a gene; V was cut back by 5 bases and J by 4 bases. From germline, CDR1 is PRHDT and CDR2 FYEKMQ (reference sequence). The CDR3 has 15 amino acids. The CDR3 reads CASSPQGAKGNTIYF. The CDR3 DNA sequence: TGTGCCAGCAGCCCGCAGGGGGCGAAAGGAAACACCATATATTTT.

The chain uses TRBV2 and TRBJ1-5, with TRBD1 matching over 7 bases. CDR3 length: 16 residues. In germline, CDR1 is SNHLY, CDR2 FYNNEI. V lost 5 bases to trimming and J lost 4 bases; unmatched junction nucleotides: 11. The CDR3 bases are TGTGCCAGCAGTCCTTACCGGGACAGCGAGAATCAGCCCCAGCATTTT. Its translation is CASSPYRDSENQPQHF.

This chain connects TRBV19 to TRBJ2-7; 7 bases fit TRBD2. With V trimmed by 8 bases and J by 6 bases, 10 bases remained unmatched. CDR3 length: 13 amino acids. The germline gives CDR1 LNHDA, CDR2 SQIVND (reference sequence). CDR3 in amino acids: CASGRGVTPEQYF. The CDR3 DNA follows: TGTGCCAGTGGTCGGGGGGTAACACCCGAGCAGTACTTC.

The chain links TRBV5-6 to TRBJ1-6; D call uncertain. The CDR3 totals 12 residues. V was pared by 2 bases and J by 7 bases, with 4 bases between. The V gene's germline CDR1 is SGHDT and CDR2 YYEEEE. The CDR3 DNA follows: TGTGCCAGCAGCTTTGTCAATTCACCCCTCCACTTT. Protein product: CASSFVNSPLHF.

This rearrangement joins TRBV2 to TRBJ2-1, with D perhaps TRBD2 (6 bases). The CDR3 contains 15 residues. Germline CDR1 SNHLY, CDR2 FYNNEI. V gave up 8 bases and J gave up 0 bases, with 14 bases separating them. The CDR3: CASGLAVSSYNEQFF. The CDR3, as DNA: TGTGCCAGCGGTTTAGCGGTTAGCTCCTACAATGAGCAGTTCTTC.

The chain recombines TRBV27 with TRBJ2-2; maybe TRBD1 (5 bases). This CDR3 spans 12 amino acids. V lost 3 bases and J lost 7, with 6 bases in between. Germline V CDR1 and CDR2: MNHEY, SMNVEV (reference sequence). Written as DNA, the CDR3 is TGTGCCAGCAGTTTCCAGGGCGGGGAGCTGTTTTTT. The encoded protein is CASSFQGGELFF.

CDR3 DNA: TGTGCCAGCAGCTTTGGCAGGGGCAGTACCGGGGAGCTGTTTTTT. Translated: CASSFGRGSTGELFF. V and J are TRBV5-4 and TRBJ2-2; tentatively, D is TRBD1 (6 bases). The length of the CDR3 is 15 residues. Germline V gene data show CDR1 as SGHNT and CDR2 as YYREEE (reference sequence). V lost 2 bases, J lost 5 bases, and 13 bases lay in between.

The J gene is TRBJ2-5, the V gene TRBV6-1; TRBD2 aligns across 7 bases. The CDR3 has 15 residues. The germline V gene has CDR1 MNHNS and CDR2 SASEGT. V lost 1 base and J lost 5; bases outside the gene matches: 7. The CDR3 coding sequence is TGTGCCAGCAGTGAAGTTTTGACTAGCTGGGAGACCCAGTACTTC. As protein: CASSEVLTSWETQYF.

This chain connects TRBV5-6 to TRBJ2-5; D is undetermined. With 0 bases removed from V and 5 bases from J, the gap between germline ends came to 8 bases. The CDR3 totals 13 residues. CDR1 SGHDT and CDR2 YYEEEE come from the germline V gene. The CDR3 protein is CASSLVGFETQYF. Here the CDR3 DNA reads TGTGCCAGCAGCTTGGTCGGTTTTGAGACCCAGTACTTC.

V is TRBV5-5 and J is TRBJ2-2; D gene uncertain. V lost 4 bases, J lost 4 bases, and 8 bases lay in between. The CDR3 is 13 residues long. Looked up from germline, CDR1 is SGHKS and CDR2 is YYEKEE (reference sequence). The CDR3 protein is CASSTRPTGELFF. DNA of the CDR3: TGTGCCAGCAGCACCCGCCCCACCGGGGAGCTGTTTTTT.

This clone was observed a single time. The rearrangement joins TRBV30 to TRBJ2-2; D not resolved. The germline V gene encodes CDR1 GTSNPN and CDR2 SVGIG (reference sequence). CDR3 length: 11 residues. The V end lost 7 bases, the J end lost 7 bases, and 10 bases lay between the germline ends. The CDR3 is CASDSYGELFF. The CDR3 nucleotides read TGTGCCTCCGACTCATACGGGGAGCTGTTTTTT.

The gene calls are TRBV30 and TRBJ1-5; D is possibly TRBD1 (5 bases). Per germline, CDR1 GTSNPN and CDR2 SVGIG (reference sequence). V was pared by 3 bases and J by 4 bases, with 13 bases between. This CDR3 region has 14 residues. The CDR3 reads CAWSPGIGNQPQHF. The CDR3 DNA reads as TGTGCCTGGAGCCCAGGGATAGGAAATCAGCCCCAGCATTTT.

The V and J genes are TRBV4-1 and TRBJ1-2; D is unresolved. Germline CDR1 and CDR2: MGHRA and YSYEKL. CDR3 length: 14 amino acids. Trimming cost V 1 base and J 3 bases, with 9 bases left between them. CDR3 sequence (DNA): TGCGCCAGCAGCCAAGCGGGATTATACTATGGCTACACCTTC. This sequence encodes CASSQAGLYYGYTF.

V and J are TRBV28 and TRBJ1-2, with D unclear. V was clipped by 6 bases and J by 8 bases, with 19 bases between them. This CDR3 is 14 amino acids long. Germline values: CDR1 MDHEN, CDR2 SYDVKM. CDR3 sequence reads: CASSSPSGSEGYTF. As DNA, the CDR3 is TGTGCCAGCAGCTCCCCATCGGGGTCTGAAGGCTACACCTTC.

The table lists this clone with a count of one. The CDR3 region has the DNA TGTGCCACCAGTGACCGGGACAGGGGGACAGATACGCAGTATTTT. This gives the protein CATSDRDRGTDTQYF. This chain joins TRBV24-1 and TRBJ2-3; 11 bases align to TRBD1. The CDR3 is 15 residues long. CDR1 KGHDR and CDR2 SFDVKD come from the germline V gene. The V gene end was trimmed by 4 bases and the J gene end by 3 bases; junction bases not matched to a gene: 2.

The rearrangement joins TRBV28 to TRBJ1-1; the D gene is possibly TRBD1 (5 bases). Germline loops: CDR1 MDHEN, CDR2 SYDVKM. CDR3 size: 14 residues. V lost 4 bases, J lost 11 bases, and 20 bases lay in between. CDR3 in DNA: TGTGCCAGCAGTTCGATAGCAACAGGTTTGGGCGCTTTCTTT. This codes for CASSSIATGLGAFF. The full variable domain, rest sourced from reference TRBV28 and TRBJ1-1, is DVKVTQSSRYLVKRTGEKVFLECVQDMDHENMFWYRQDPGLGLRLIYFSYDVKMKEKGDIPEGYSVSREKKERFSLILESASTNQTSMYLCASSSIATGLGAFFGQGTRLTVV.